The TCR beta chain under discussion was sequenced for a study of Graves' ophthalmopathy and Graves' hyperthyroidism. This clonotype was recorded many times. The antigen is undetermined. CDR3 regions of TCR beta were amplified from RNA transcripts. HTBI primers were employed in first-round RT-PCR, then a second-round multiplex PCR followed. MiXCR, run by TCRdb on the multiplex PCR reads, gives a single entry per CDR3 protein. This sample yields 300,000 to 400,000 distinct CDR3 sequences, of which 17% are seen a single time; roughly an eighth belongs to the top ten. Study-level results: Ophthalmopathy progression was predicted by the model at roughly 69% sensitivity and approximately 72% specificity.

The CDR3 is made up of 19 amino acids. Per the germline V gene, CDR1 is MGHDK and CDR2 is SYGVNS. Trimming pared 3 bases from V and 0 bases from J, leaving 24 bases between. The sequence derives from an adult man with Graves' ophthalmopathy. The sample consisted of peripheral blood. V gene TRBV25-1 combines with J gene TRBJ2-7, with D possibly being TRBD2 (6 bases). The CDR3 here is CASSDPAPPHGGSSYEQYF. CDR3 in DNA: TGTGCCAGCAGTGACCCGGCCCCCCCCCATGGGGGGAGCTCCTACGAGCAGTACTTC.